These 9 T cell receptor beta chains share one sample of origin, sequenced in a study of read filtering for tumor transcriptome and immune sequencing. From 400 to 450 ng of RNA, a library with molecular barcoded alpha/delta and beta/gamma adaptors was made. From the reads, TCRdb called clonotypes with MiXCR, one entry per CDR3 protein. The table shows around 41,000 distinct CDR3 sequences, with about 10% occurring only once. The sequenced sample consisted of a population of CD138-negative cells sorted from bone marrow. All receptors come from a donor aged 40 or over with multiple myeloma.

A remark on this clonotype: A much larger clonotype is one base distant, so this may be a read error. The CDR3 DNA is TGCAGTCCTGGCCCCCGAAACCAAGAGACCCAGCACTTC. This sequence encodes CSPGPRNQETQHF. The genes are TRBV20-1 and TRBJ2-5; no firm D call. This CDR3 has 13 amino acids. From germline, CDR1 is DFQATT and CDR2 SNEGSKA (reference sequence).

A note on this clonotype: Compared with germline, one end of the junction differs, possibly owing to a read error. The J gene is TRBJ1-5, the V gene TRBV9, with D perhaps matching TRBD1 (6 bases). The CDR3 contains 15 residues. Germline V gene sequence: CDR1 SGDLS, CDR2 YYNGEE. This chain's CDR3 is CANSPGAGDHQPQHF. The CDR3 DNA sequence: TGTGCCAACAGCCCAGGGGCCGGGGACCATCAGCCCCAGCATTTT.

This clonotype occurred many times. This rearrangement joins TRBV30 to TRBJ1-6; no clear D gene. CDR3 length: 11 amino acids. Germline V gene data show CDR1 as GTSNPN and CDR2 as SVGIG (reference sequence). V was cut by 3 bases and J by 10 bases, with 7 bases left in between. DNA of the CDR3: TGTGCCTGGAGCCGAGACTCACCCCTCCACTTT. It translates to CAWSRDSPLHF.

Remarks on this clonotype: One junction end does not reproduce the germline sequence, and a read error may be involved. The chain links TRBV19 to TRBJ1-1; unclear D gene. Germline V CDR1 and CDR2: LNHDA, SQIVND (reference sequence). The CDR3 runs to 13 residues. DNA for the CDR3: TGTGCCAGTACCCGGGCGGGGAGCACTGAGGCTTTCTTT. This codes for CASTRAGSTEAFF.

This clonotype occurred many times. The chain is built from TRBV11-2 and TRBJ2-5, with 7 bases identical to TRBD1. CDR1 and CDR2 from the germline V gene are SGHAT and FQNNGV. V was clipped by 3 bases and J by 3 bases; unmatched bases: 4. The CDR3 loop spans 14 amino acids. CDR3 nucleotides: TGTGCCAGCAGCTTGGGGACAGAAAAAGAGACCCAGTACTTC. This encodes CASSLGTEKETQYF.

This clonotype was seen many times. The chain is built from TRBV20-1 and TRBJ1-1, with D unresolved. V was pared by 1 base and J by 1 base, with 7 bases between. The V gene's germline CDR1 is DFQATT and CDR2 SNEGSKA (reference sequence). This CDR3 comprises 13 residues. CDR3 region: CSARGGGNTEAFF. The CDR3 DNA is TGCAGTGCTAGAGGTGGTGGGAACACTGAAGCTTTCTTT.

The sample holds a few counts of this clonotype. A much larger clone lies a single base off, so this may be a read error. Here the CDR3 reads CASSLTGGPNDQYF. The CDR3 nucleotides are TGCGCCAGCAGCTTGACAGGGGGCCCCAACGATCAGTACTTC. J is TRBJ2-7 and V is TRBV5-1; 9 nucleotides agree with TRBD1. CDR3 size: 14 residues. Germline assignment: CDR1 SGHRS and CDR2 YFSETQ.

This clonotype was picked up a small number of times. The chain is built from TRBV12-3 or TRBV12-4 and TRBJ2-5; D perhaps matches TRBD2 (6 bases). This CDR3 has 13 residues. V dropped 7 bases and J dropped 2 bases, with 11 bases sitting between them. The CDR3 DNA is TGTGCCAGCACCGACGGGGGACAAGAGACCCAGTACTTC. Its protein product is CASTDGGQETQYF.

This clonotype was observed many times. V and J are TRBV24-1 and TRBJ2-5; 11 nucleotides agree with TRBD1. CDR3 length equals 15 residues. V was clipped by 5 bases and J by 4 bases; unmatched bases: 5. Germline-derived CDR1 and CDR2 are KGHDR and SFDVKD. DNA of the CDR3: TGTGCCACCAGTGGTTGGACAGGGGGCAGAGAGACCCAGTACTTC. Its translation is CATSGWTGGRETQYF.